This TCR beta chain derives from a study of Graves' ophthalmopathy and Graves' hyperthyroidism. Study-level findings and limits: Ophthalmopathy progression was predicted by the model at approximately 70% sensitivity and 72% to 75% specificity.

Trimming cost V 2 bases and J 7 bases; bases outside gene matches: 9. From germline, CDR1 is LNHNV and CDR2 YYDKDF (reference sequence). The CDR3 totals 17 residues. Amplification of the TCR beta CDR3 regions used RNA transcripts (as template). HTBI primers primed a first-round RT-PCR, and a second-round multiplex PCR followed. TCRdb used MiXCR to reprocess the multiplex PCR reads, holding one entry per CDR3 protein. The top ten clones hold 40% to 45% of a sample with 650,000 to 900,000 distinct CDR3 sequences, roughly two fifths of them seen once. Details on this clonotype: The antigen is undetermined.

Material: peripheral blood. This sequence joins TRBV15 and TRBJ1-6; 9 bases agree with TRBD1. The TCR originated in an adult man with Graves' ophthalmopathy. CDR3: CATSRRETGGPNSPLHF. The CDR3 DNA reads as TGTGCCACCAGCAGAAGAGAGACAGGGGGACCGAATTCACCCCTCCACTTT.